The sequence of this TCR beta chain was determined in a study of cytomegalovirus exposure and HLA in healthy donors. At the level of the study: HLA-typed donors were the source of approximately 88 million unique TCRs, which an early data release held. When 300 to 400 donors were genotyped, just over 80% of them were found to fall in the Caucasian-associated ancestry cluster.

With regard to this clone: Its target is not known.

Overall study findings and caveats: Many donors shared some public TCRs, even though most TCR sequences were rare. There were about 160 TCR beta chains listed as cytomegalovirus-associated.

The primer mix had 60 Vbeta and 13 Jbeta primers. Data came from immunoSEQ multiplex PCR; TCRdb stores just in-frame clones and leaves some out. The sample has around 150,000 clones, around 86% seen once; the top ten hold around 0.91%. Germline assignment: CDR1 MNHEY and CDR2 SMNVEV (reference sequence). J gave up 3 bases and V 3 bases, and 6 bases lay outside the gene matches. The CDR3 is 16 residues long. The sequencing input was PBMCs. The clonotype was recovered from a girl aged 2 to 9 in good health and CMV-seropositive. V is TRBV27 and J is TRBJ2-1; 9 bases map to TRBD2. The CDR3 DNA reads as TGTGCCAGCAGTTTTGGGGCTAGCGGGATCTACAATGAGCAGTTCTTC. Protein: CASSFGASGIYNEQFF.